This T cell receptor (beta chain) was found in a study of shared clonotypes between healthy human individuals. About this clone itself: Different DNA sequences within this sample yield the same CDR3.

It was at deep level that the assay was run. Per the study methods: ImmunoSEQ output lacked quality scores and full-length reads, limiting matched filtering. Repertoires were generated with immunoSEQ multiplex PCR, while TCRdb's copy carries only in-frame clones and drops some. The V and J calls and clone size come from that table; D and trimming were worked out from the DNA. The table shows millions of clones, with 90% to 95% occurring only once. Trimming pared 4 bases from V and 1 base from J, leaving 10 bases between. CDR1 SQVTM and CDR2 ANQGSEA come from the germline V gene. The CDR3 spans 13 residues. The split of CD4+ cells yielded CD45RA+ naive and CD45RA-negative memory subsets.

The J gene is TRBJ1-1, the V gene TRBV29-1, with unresolved D. This TCR derives from a man aged 18 to 35 in good health. What was sequenced was naive CD4+ T cells sorted from blood. Subset given: CD45RA+ positively selected. The CDR3 reads CSVVGQPNTEAFF. In nucleotides, the CDR3 is TGCAGCGTTGTTGGCCAGCCGAACACTGAAGCTTTCTTT.